This is a list of T cell receptor beta chains from one sample in a study of shared clonotypes between healthy human individuals. Generated by immunoSEQ multiplex PCR, the TCRdb table keeps only in-frame clones and is missing some. Found here are around 690,000 clones, 90% of them singletons; the top ten hold 30% to 40%. The sequencing input was memory CD8+ T cells from PBMCs. All receptors come from a young man in good health. Some clones in this sample may be carry-over from other donors' samples. Each CDR3 is given with its conserved first and last residue. The D gene is left open where the match is weak. The listing skips clone size in some rows; elsewhere it reads once, few, many or a size class.

d_gene	abundance	j_gene	v_gene	CDR3aa	CDR3nt
NA	NA	TRBJ1-2	TRBV9	CASSAIREGGGYGYTF	TGTGCCAGCAGCGCAATTCGAGAAGGGGGTGGTTATGGCTACACCTTC
NA	NA	TRBJ2-3	TRBV19	CASSISQARTDTQYF	TGTGCCAGTAGTATCTCCCAGGCCCGCACAGATACGCAGTATTTT
NA	NA	TRBJ2-2	TRBV10-3	CAILPTEGQDTGELFF	TGTGCCATCTTACCAACGGAGGGGCAGGACACCGGGGAGCTGTTTTTT
NA	NA	TRBJ1-1	TRBV5-8	CASSLADSLNTEAFF	TGTGCCAGCAGCTTGGCTGACAGCTTGAACACTGAAGCTTTCTTT
TRBD2	once	TRBJ2-5	TRBV9	CASSGASGRGETQYF	TGTGCCAGCAGCGGGGCAAGCGGGAGGGGAGAGACCCAGTACTTC
TRBD1	NA	TRBJ2-2	TRBV4-3	CASRHGTGNTGELFF	TGCGCCAGCCGCCACGGGACAGGGAACACCGGGGAGCTGTTTTTT
TRBD1	NA	TRBJ1-1	TRBV29-1	CSVVQGARAEAFF	TGCAGCGTTGTGCAGGGGGCGCGCGCTGAAGCTTTCTTT
TRBD1	NA	TRBJ2-2	TRBV6-1	CASSGTGSGELFF	TGTGCCAGCAGTGGGACAGGTTCCGGGGAGCTGTTTTTT
NA	NA	TRBJ2-4	TRBV28	CASTTVRGYIQYF	TGTGCCAGCACCACGGTCAGGGGATACATTCAGTACTTC
NA	NA	TRBJ2-7	TRBV7-9	CASSLLAEGNYEQYF	TGTGCCAGCAGCTTGTTAGCGGAGGGGAACTACGAGCAGTACTTC
NA	NA	TRBJ2-1	TRBV7-8	CASSSTNYNEQFF	TGTGCCAGCAGCTCGACTAACTACAATGAGCAGTTCTTC
NA	NA	TRBJ1-1	TRBV28	CASSLDRPQPEAFF	TGTGCCAGCAGTCTAGACAGGCCCCAACCCGAAGCTTTCTTT
NA	NA	TRBJ2-2	TRBV4-1	CASSQVVRSTGELFF	TGCGCCAGCAGCCAAGTAGTCCGGTCGACCGGGGAGCTGTTTTTT
NA	NA	TRBJ2-2	TRBV6-1	CASTEGGRWNTGELFF	TGTGCCAGCACTGAAGGGGGGCGTTGGAACACCGGGGAGCTGTTTTTT
NA	NA	TRBJ2-1	TRBV19	CASSSPVGIYNEQFF	TGTGCCAGTAGTTCCCCAGTCGGGATTTACAATGAGCAGTTCTTC
NA	NA	TRBJ2-3	TRBV4-2	CASSQTGLTDTQYF	TGTGCCAGCAGCCAAACGGGCCTCACAGATACGCAGTATTTT
TRBD1	NA	TRBJ1-3	TRBV4-1	CASSQPTGAGNTIYF	TGCGCCAGCAGCCAGCCGACAGGGGCTGGAAACACCATATATTTT
NA	NA	TRBJ1-1	TRBV5-1	CASSLQDPNTEAFF	TGCGCCAGCAGCTTACAGGACCCGAATACTGAAGCTTTCTTT